This T cell receptor (beta chain) emerged from a study of shared clonotypes between healthy human individuals. Study results and caveats: It was observed that roughly 5.4% of naive CD4 clonotypes were shared across several donors. Even with large depth, rarefaction showed that sorted-subset sequencing was incomplete.

Measured with immunoSEQ multiplex PCR; TCRdb has only the in-frame clones, and not every one. In the table there are 950,000 to 1,200,000 clones, roughly 80% of which are singletons. A note on this clone: What it binds is not known.

CDR3 length: 14 amino acids. Germline V lookup: CDR1 SGHAT, CDR2 FQNNGV. Every one of the donors was a Caucasian adult that lived in Nashville, Tennessee. A split of CD4+ cells into CD45RA+ naive and CD45RA-negative memory subsets was performed. This chain links TRBV11-2 with TRBJ2-5; 11 positions match TRBD2. The end of the DNA fits TRBJ2-7 better, so the J call may be wrong. This TCR derives from a man aged 18 to 30 in good health. Some clones in this sample may be carry-over from other donors' samples. Sequenced material: memory CD4+ T cells from PBMCs. Indicated subset: CD45RA-negative fraction. The DNA for the CDR3 is TGTGCCAGCAGCGGGACTAGCGGAAATTACGAGCAGTACTTC. It yields the protein CASSGTSGNYEQYF.